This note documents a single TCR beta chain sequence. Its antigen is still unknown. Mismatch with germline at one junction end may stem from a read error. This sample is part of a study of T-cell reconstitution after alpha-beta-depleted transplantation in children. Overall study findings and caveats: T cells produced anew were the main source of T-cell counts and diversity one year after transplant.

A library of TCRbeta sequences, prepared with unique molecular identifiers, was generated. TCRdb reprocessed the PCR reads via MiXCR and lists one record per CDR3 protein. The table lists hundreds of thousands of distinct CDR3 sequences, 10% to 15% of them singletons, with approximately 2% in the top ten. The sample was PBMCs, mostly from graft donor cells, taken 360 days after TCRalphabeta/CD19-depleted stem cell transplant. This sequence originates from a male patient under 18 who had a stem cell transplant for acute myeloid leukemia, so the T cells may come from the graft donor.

CDR3 sequence (DNA): TGCAGTGCTAGAGGGAGGGTCGGATACAATCAGCAGTTCTTC. It is translated as CSARGRVGYNQQFF. V gene TRBV20-1 combines with J gene TRBJ2-1; a weak D match, TRBD2 (6 bases). Per germline, CDR1 DFQATT and CDR2 SNEGSKA (reference sequence). The CDR3 contains 14 residues.